This TCR beta chain came from a study of circulating and synovial CD4+ cells in juvenile arthritis. Study outcomes and limitations: Bulk blood CD4 repertoires were more diverse than these. These blood cells shared more CDR3 sequences with synovium than bulk blood.

There are 15 residues in the CDR3. Germline V gene data show CDR1 as SNHLY and CDR2 as FYNNEI. The V and J ends lost 6 bases and 5 bases respectively, with 19 bases between them. A note on this clone: Its antigen is still unknown.

Sequencing used immunoSEQ multiplex PCR; TCRdb keeps in-frame clones, though not all of them. The table shows some 33,000 clones, with 85% to 95% occurring only once. The V gene is TRBV2, the J gene TRBJ2-5; D not certain. This receptor was taken from a human donor with juvenile idiopathic arthritis. Sequencing was performed on CD4+ T cells from blood. The CDR3 is CASSAETVFWETQYF. CDR3 nucleotide sequence: TGTGCCAGCAGCGCGGAGACTGTCTTTTGGGAGACCCAGTACTTC. Full variable domain (remainder filled in from reference TRBV2 and TRBJ2-5): EPEVTQTPSHQVTQMGQEVILRCVPISNHLYFYWYRQILGQKVEFLVSFYNNEISEKSEIFDDQFSVERPDGSNFTLKIRSTKLEDSAMYFCASSAETVFWETQYFGPGTRLLVL.